This TCR beta chain was retrieved from a study of CD8+CD57+ T cells in acquired aplastic anemia. Study-level information: CD4+ and CD8+ cells, once sorted, gave DNA averaging roughly 3.4 ug. Study-level findings and limits: Significant differences in CD8+ Simpson's diversity were not observed between patients and controls. Researchers report that twenty-nine CD8+ CDR3 sequences appeared in both patients and controls.

This CDR3 contains 14 residues. The J segment lost 5 bases and the V segment lost 7 bases, leaving 8 bases of the junction unmatched. CDR1 and CDR2 (germline): SEHNR, FQNEAQ (reference sequence). Using genomic DNA as the template, TCR beta VDJ and CDR3 profiling was carried out. TCRdb processed the reads anew with MiXCR; each CDR3 protein has one entry. The sample contains more than 250,000 distinct CDR3 sequences, roughly 50% of which appear only once. A note on this clonotype: Its antigen is unknown.

The sequencing input was sorted CD4+, CD8+, or CD8+CD57+ T cells (not recorded which) from PBMCs. The sequence derives from a human donor with severe aplastic anemia or a healthy control (not recorded which). This rearrangement joins TRBV7-9 to TRBJ1-1; TRBD1 agrees at 9 bases. In DNA, the CDR3 is TGTGCCAGCAAGATGAACAGGGGGCGTACTGAAGCTTTCTTT. Translated: CASKMNRGRTEAFF. The full variable domain, with the rest looked up from reference TRBV7-9 and TRBJ1-1, is DTGVSQNPRHKITKRGQNVTFRCDPISEHNRLYWYRQTLGQGPEFLTYFQNEAQLEKSRLLSDRFSAERPKGSFSTLEIQRTEQGDSAMYLCASKMNRGRTEAFFGQGTRLTVV.